This paragraph reports one T cell receptor beta chain. Its antigen is currently not known. Per-nucleotide qualities are absent, and no much larger clonotype sits a single base away. From the cysteine through the phenylalanine, the CDR3 covers 15 amino acids. Kept here is only the CDR3 DNA, which spans 45 bases and is read in frame from base 1. In the germline V gene, CDR1 corresponds to SGHNT and CDR2 to YENEEA. Here V drops 4 bases and J drops 4 bases, and the junction holds 3 bases not matched to any gene. Separate from the roughly 660-subject first cohort, the validation cohort of about 130 subjects was the group to which the donors belonged. The library was generated by the immunoSEQ multiplex PCR assay. The source study handled its data this way. A statistical classification framework was developed to diagnose cytomegalovirus status using the catalog of TCR beta chain sequences. TCRdb stores this immuneACCESS table with in-frame sequences only. Part of the clones is absent; in the studies checked, under half of the shortfall reflects unresolved V genes, and no reason is known for the rest. That table gives V, J and clone size, and the DNA gave D and trimming. This sample is represented by more than 250,000 clones; roughly 87% of them were singletons. About 1% of the sample belongs to the ten largest clones.

This sample is part of a study of cytomegalovirus exposure and HLA in healthy donors (dated by TCRdb to about 2017). At the level of the whole study: A later analysis indicated that the roughly 120 validation repertoires were generated on the platform also employed for the approximately 700 repertoires of the first cohort. A separate validation cohort of over 95 different subjects was used in addition to the approximately 700-subject first cohort. The study combined high-throughput TCR immunosequencing, statistical association of individual TCRs with disease status, and machine learning to predict cytomegalovirus infection status. The study aimed to test whether cataloging public T cell receptors could reveal signatures of past pathogen exposure.

Broader findings and caveats from the paper: In a later analysis, TCRs clustered in the first cohort were found to also tend to co-occur in the approximately 110 validation repertoires, with approximately 94% of cluster scores above 0. The study gave a list of about 150 TCR beta chains associated with cytomegalovirus. The classifier was reported to diagnose cytomegalovirus status with high specificity and sensitivity in both the original and validation cohorts. Across donors, most TCR sequences were observed very rarely, whereas some public TCRs were present in many individuals. The authors suggested that the approach could potentially be generalized to other disease states and immunological phenotypes. A few of the identified cytomegalovirus-associated TCR beta chains were confirmed in vitro to be specific for cytomegalovirus antigens. All 120 or so repertoires were used to score co-occurrence in the validation cohort in a later analysis, because that analysis had no HLA typing for the cohort.

Sequenced: PBMCs. In this chain, TRBV11-3 is recombined with TRBJ2-1; 11 junctional bases match TRBD2. This TCR was recovered from a woman aged 25-40 years in good health and CMV-seropositive. In nucleotides, the sequence is TGTGCCAGCAGCTACGGGACTAGCGGTTACAATGAGCAGTTCTTC. The encoded protein is CASSYGTSGYNEQFF.